Listed below are T cell receptor beta chains from one sample, sequenced in a study of CD8+ T cells in alopecia areata. Sequencing was performed with immunoSEQ multiplex PCR; in TCRdb, only in-frame clones are kept and a portion is missing. The repertoire holds roughly 180,000 clones, with roughly 53% as singletons. This sample comprised CD8+ T cells sorted from blood, obtained at week 24, from a patient treated with tofacitinib. These receptors all come from a human donor with alopecia areata. The CDR3 runs from the conserved cysteine through the conserved F or W. A D gene is named only where the DNA matches it firmly. Part of the rows lack a size; the others show once, few, many or a class for expanded clones.

j_call,v_call,d_call,clone_size,cdr3_length,cdr3_aa,cdr3_nt
TRBJ1-1,TRBV30,-,-,15,CAWDDQGIGITEAFF,TGTGCCTGGGACGACCAGGGTATTGGGATCACTGAAGCTTTCTTT
TRBJ1-5,TRBV30,TRBD1,-,13,CAWSETGVGPQHF,TGTGCCTGGAGTGAAACAGGGGTAGGGCCCCAGCATTTT
TRBJ1-1,TRBV5-8,-,-,13,CASSLISGAEAFF,TGTGCCAGCAGCTTGATCTCGGGGGCGGAAGCTTTCTTT
TRBJ2-1,TRBV19,TRBD1,-,16,CASSTVPGQVYNEQFF,TGTGCCAGTAGTACTGTACCGGGACAGGTTTACAATGAGCAGTTCTTC
TRBJ1-1,TRBV19,-,few,14,CASKSQGMNTEAFF,TGTGCCAGCAAATCACAGGGAATGAACACTGAAGCTTTCTTT
TRBJ1-2,TRBV30,-,-,12,CAWTGGNYGYTF,TGTGCCTGGACAGGCGGAAACTATGGCTACACCTTC
TRBJ2-3,TRBV2,-,-,16,CASSPLSKGSTDTQYF,TGTGCCAGCAGTCCCCTTTCGAAAGGGAGCACAGATACGCAGTATTTT
TRBJ1-6,TRBV15,-,-,13,CATSGLGGSPLHF,TGTGCCACCAGCGGGTTGGGGGGTTCACCCCTCCACTTT
TRBJ2-2,TRBV7-8,-,-,13,CASSSRSTGELFF,TGTGCCAGCAGCTCCCGAAGTACCGGGGAGCTGTTTTTT
TRBJ1-4,TRBV15,-,-,14,CATSGRRTNEKLFF,TGTGCCACCAGCGGACGAAGGACAAATGAAAAACTGTTTTTT
TRBJ1-1,TRBV5-1,-,-,15,CASSAYGKTGTEAFF,TGCGCCAGCAGCGCTTACGGGAAAACGGGGACTGAAGCTTTCTTT
TRBJ2-1,TRBV5-1,-,-,11,CASRLSGEQFF,TGCGCCAGCAGGCTTTCCGGTGAGCAGTTCTTC
TRBJ2-7,TRBV15,TRBD1,-,13,CATSKARGNEQYF,TGTGCCACCAGCAAAGCCAGGGGGAATGAGCAGTACTTC
TRBJ1-2,TRBV29-1,-,-,13,CSVLDIGSEGYTF,TGCAGCGTCCTCGACATAGGTTCTGAAGGCTACACCTTC
TRBJ1-2,TRBV5-6,-,-,15,CASSLKWRENYGYTF,TGTGCCAGCAGCTTGAAGTGGCGGGAAAACTATGGCTACACCTTC
TRBJ1-1,TRBV5-4,-,-,15,CASSFLREMNTEAFF,TGTGCCAGCAGCTTCTTAAGAGAAATGAACACTGAAGCTTTCTTT
TRBJ1-1,TRBV29-1,-,few,11,CSVQDRTEAFF,TGCAGCGTACAAGACAGGACTGAAGCTTTCTTT
TRBJ2-7,TRBV15,TRBD1,-,14,CATSSPGQGYEQYF,TGTGCCACCAGCAGCCCGGGACAGGGCTACGAGCAGTACTTC
TRBJ2-7,TRBV4-3,TRBD2,-,14,CASSPQRGTYEQYF,TGCGCCAGCAGCCCCCAGCGGGGTACCTACGAGCAGTACTTC
TRBJ2-7,TRBV4-3,-,-,15,CASSQDWGAQNEQYF,TGCGCCAGCAGCCAAGATTGGGGGGCGCAGAACGAGCAGTACTTC
TRBJ2-5,TRBV18,-,-,13,CASSPPDEETQYF,TGTGCCAGCTCACCACCGGATGAAGAGACCCAGTACTTC
TRBJ2-7,TRBV29-1,-,-,14,CSVESAGESYEQYF,TGCAGCGTTGAATCTGCAGGGGAAAGCTACGAGCAGTACTTC
TRBJ1-2,TRBV29-1,TRBD1,few,13,CSVWTGGNYGYTF,TGCAGCGTTTGGACAGGGGGTAACTATGGCTACACCTTC
TRBJ1-1,TRBV10-3,-,few,11,CAVGQNTEAFF,TGTGCCGTCGGACAGAACACTGAAGCTTTCTTT
TRBJ1-2,TRBV29-1,TRBD1,few,13,CSVPTETGGGYTF,TGCAGCGTCCCCACGGAGACAGGGGGCGGCTACACCTTC
TRBJ2-3,TRBV9,TRBD2,-,15,CASSLGRGATDTQYF,TGTGCCAGCAGTCTTGGGCGGGGGGCCACAGATACGCAGTATTTT
TRBJ2-3,TRBV4-1,-,-,14,CASSQDMGTDTQYF,TGCGCCAGCAGCCAAGATATGGGGACAGATACGCAGTATTTT